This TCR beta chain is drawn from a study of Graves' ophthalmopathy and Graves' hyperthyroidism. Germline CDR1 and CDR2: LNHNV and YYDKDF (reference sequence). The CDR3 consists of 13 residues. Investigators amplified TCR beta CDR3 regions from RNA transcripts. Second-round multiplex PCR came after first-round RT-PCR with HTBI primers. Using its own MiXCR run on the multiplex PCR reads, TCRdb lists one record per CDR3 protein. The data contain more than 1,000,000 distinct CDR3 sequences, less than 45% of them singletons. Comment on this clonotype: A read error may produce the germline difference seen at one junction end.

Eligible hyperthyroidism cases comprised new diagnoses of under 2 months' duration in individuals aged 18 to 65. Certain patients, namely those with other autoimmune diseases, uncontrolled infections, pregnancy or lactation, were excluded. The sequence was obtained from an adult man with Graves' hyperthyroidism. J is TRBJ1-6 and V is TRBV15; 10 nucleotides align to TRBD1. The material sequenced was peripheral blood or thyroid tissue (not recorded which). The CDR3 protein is CPTSRDRGSPLHF. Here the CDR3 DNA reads TGTCCCACCTCGCGGGACAGGGGCTCACCCCTCCACTTT.